Below, 32 T cell receptor beta chains from the same sample are listed, as sequenced in a study of blood T cell repertoires in COVID-19. Sequencing used immunoSEQ multiplex PCR; TCRdb keeps in-frame clones, though not all of them. The sample comprises some 460,000 clones, around 89% of which are singletons, and 4.3% rests with the top ten. The sequencing sample was made of peripheral blood. These receptors were collected from a woman in her thirties with acute or convalescent COVID-19.

This clone showed up just once. The rearrangement joins TRBV5-5 to TRBJ2-4, with D unclear. The CDR3 extends over 14 amino acids. V dropped 0 bases and J dropped 9 bases, with 13 bases sitting between them. CDR1 and CDR2 (germline): SGHKS, YYEKEE (reference sequence). CDR3 sequence: CASSLADPWPIQYF. CDR3 coding DNA: TGTGCCAGCAGCTTGGCCGATCCCTGGCCCATTCAGTACTTC. The full variable domain, rest sourced from reference TRBV5-5 and TRBJ2-4, is DAGVTQSPTHLIKTRGQQVTLRCSPISGHKSVSWYQQVLGQGPQFIFQYYEKEERGRGNFPDRFSARQFPNYSSELNVNALLLGDSALYLCASSLADPWPIQYFGAGTRLSVL.

The chain employs TRBV5-1 and TRBJ1-1; tentatively, D is TRBD1 (6 bases). The V end was cut by 0 bases, the J end by 3 bases, with 9 bases between. Germline V gene sequence: CDR1 SGHRS, CDR2 YFSETQ. This CDR3 comprises 14 residues. The CDR3 protein is CASSLEGHHTEAFF. CDR3 nucleotide sequence: TGCGCCAGCAGCTTGGAGGGACATCACACTGAAGCTTTCTTT. Variable domain in full (rest from reference TRBV5-1 and TRBJ1-1): KAGVTQTPRYLIKTRGQQVTLSCSPISGHRSVSWYQQTPGQGLQFLFEYFSETQRNKGNFPGRFSGRQFSNSRSEMNVSTLELGDSALYLCASSLEGHHTEAFFGQGTRLTVV.

This chain uses TRBV6-5 with TRBJ2-1, with D unresolved. V lost 2 bases and J lost 8, with 16 bases in between. This CDR3 region has 15 residues. Looked up from germline, CDR1 is MNHEY and CDR2 is SVGAGI. The CDR3 DNA reads as TGTGCCAGCAGTTACCAACCGAGCATTGGAGATGAGCAGTTCTTC. Its translation: CASSYQPSIGDEQFF.

V and J are TRBV10-1 and TRBJ2-3; 7 nucleotides align to TRBD1. The germline V gene has CDR1 WNHNN and CDR2 SYGVQD (reference sequence). V was pared by 2 bases and J by 5 bases, with 10 bases of the junction left unmatched. The CDR3 sequence is 16 residues long. CDR3 nucleotides: TGCGCCAGCAGTGAGACACAGGGGCTGGTTATAGATACGCAGTATTTT. Translated: CASSETQGLVIDTQYF.

The V call is TRBV28, the J call TRBJ2-5; tentative D call: TRBD2 (7 bases). This CDR3 region has 14 residues. Per the germline V gene, CDR1 is MDHEN and CDR2 is SYDVKM. With 6 bases removed from V and 3 bases from J, the gap between germline ends came to 14 bases. The chain's CDR3 is CASREGGTKETQYF. CDR3 in DNA: TGTGCCAGCAGGGAGGGGGGGACAAAAGAGACCCAGTACTTC.

V gene TRBV4-2 combines with J gene TRBJ2-7; 14 bases agree with TRBD2. The V and J ends lost 1 base and 7 bases, in that order; junction bases with no gene match: 6. The CDR3 has 16 amino acids. The V gene's germline CDR1 is LGHNA and CDR2 YNFKEQ. CDR3 DNA sequence: TGTGCCAGCAGCCAAGGGACTAGCGGGGGGTCCTGGGAGCAGTACTTC. Protein: CASSQGTSGGSWEQYF.

V and J are TRBV10-3 and TRBJ2-5; the match to TRBD2 covers 14 bases. V lost 4 bases and J lost 5; bases outside the gene matches: 12. Germline CDR1 is ENHRY and CDR2 is SYGVKD. The CDR3 consists of 18 residues. The CDR3: CAISGSTSGGALGETQYF. DNA of the CDR3: TGTGCCATCAGTGGGTCGACTAGCGGGGGGGCCCTTGGTGAGACCCAGTACTTC.

Only a few counts were recorded for this clone. The chain links TRBV24-1 to TRBJ1-1; 10 bases are a match to TRBD1. J was trimmed by 6 bases and V by 7 bases; bases with no gene match: 10. The CDR3 loop spans 15 amino acids. CDR1 is KGHDR, CDR2 SFDVKD, per germline. The CDR3 nucleotides are TGTGCCACCAGGGGGTCGGGACAGGGGAATGCTGAAGCTTTCTTT. Translating it yields CATRGSGQGNAEAFF.

The V and J genes are TRBV5-1 and TRBJ2-7; D not certain. V dropped 0 bases and J dropped 2 bases, with 6 bases sitting between them. The CDR3 is made up of 13 amino acids. The germline CDR1 and CDR2 sequences are SGHRS and YFSETQ. The DNA of the CDR3 is TGCGCCAGCAGCTTGGTGGCCCCCTACGAGCAGTACTTC. Translating gives CASSLVAPYEQYF. The full variable domain, its missing parts supplied by reference TRBV5-1 and TRBJ2-7, is KAGVTQTPRYLIKTRGQQVTLSCSPISGHRSVSWYQQTPGQGLQFLFEYFSETQRNKGNFPGRFSGRQFSNSRSEMNVSTLELGDSALYLCASSLVAPYEQYFGPGTRLTVT.

This clone was observed a few times. This rearrangement joins TRBV6-1 to TRBJ1-4, with TRBD1 matching 11 bases. Germline V gene data show CDR1 as MNHNS and CDR2 as SASEGT. The junction had 4 bases not matched to a gene; V was cut back by 3 bases and J by 7 bases. CDR3 length: 15 amino acids. The CDR3 DNA is TGTGCCAGCAGTGACGTCGGGACAGGGGGTGAAAAACTGTTTTTT. Amino acid sequence: CASSDVGTGGEKLFF.

The V call is TRBV3-1 (or the pseudogene TRBV3-2), the J call TRBJ2-5; possibly TRBD1 for D (5 bases). Germline lookup yields CDR1 LGHDT and CDR2 YNNKEL (reference sequence). The CDR3 spans 15 residues. Deletions cut 0 bases from V and 4 bases from J, with 12 bases between. As DNA, the CDR3 is TGTGCCAGCAGCCAAGAATTGAGCAGGGCAGAGACCCAGTACTTC. Translated: CASSQELSRAETQYF.

This clone was counted a single time. The chain links TRBV7-6 to TRBJ1-1, with TRBD1 as a possible D gene (6 bases). This CDR3 is 15 amino acids long. Per germline, CDR1 SGHVS and CDR2 FNYEAQ. V was clipped by 5 bases and J by 2 bases, with 15 bases between them. For the CDR3, the DNA is TGTGCCAGCAGCCTACTAGTACAGGGAAACACTGAAGCTTTCTTT. The encoded protein is CASSLLVQGNTEAFF.

V is TRBV7-9 and J is TRBJ1-6; perhaps TRBD1 as D (6 bases). The germline V and J ends were trimmed by 5 bases and 7 bases, with 12 bases remaining between them. The V gene's germline CDR1 is SEHNR and CDR2 FQNEAQ (reference sequence). CDR3 length equals 14 residues. The DNA of the CDR3 is TGTGCCAGCAGCGGGGGACACAAAAATTCACCCCTCCACTTT. It translates to CASSGGHKNSPLHF.

This chain uses TRBV28 with TRBJ2-5, with 10 bases that match TRBD2. J lost 4 bases, V lost 2 bases, and 19 bases had no gene match. CDR1 MDHEN and CDR2 SYDVKM come from the germline V gene. The CDR3 totals 20 residues. CDR3 nucleotides: TGTGCCAGCAGTTTAGCCACCTTGGCTAGCGGGGGCGCCCCAGGAGAGACCCAGTACTTC. Translated, it gives CASSLATLASGGAPGETQYF. Supplemented by reference TRBV28 and TRBJ2-5, the full variable domain reads DVKVTQSSRYLVKRTGEKVFLECVQDMDHENMFWYRQDPGLGLRLIYFSYDVKMKEKGDIPEGYSVSREKKERFSLILESASTNQTSMYLCASSLATLASGGAPGETQYFGPGTRLLVL.

The chain links TRBV5-1 to TRBJ1-5; the D gene is possibly TRBD1 (5 bases). The CDR3 has 16 residues. V was pared by 4 bases and J by 2 bases, with 16 bases between. The germline gives CDR1 SGHRS, CDR2 YFSETQ. The CDR3, as DNA: TGCGCCAGCAGCCCTACCGGTCAAGGGGGCAATCAGCCCCAGCATTTT. This codes for CASSPTGQGGNQPQHF. The full variable domain, rest sourced from reference TRBV5-1 and TRBJ1-5, is KAGVTQTPRYLIKTRGQQVTLSCSPISGHRSVSWYQQTPGQGLQFLFEYFSETQRNKGNFPGRFSGRQFSNSRSEMNVSTLELGDSALYLCASSPTGQGGNQPQHFGDGTRLSIL.

This clone was observed a handful of times. The chain joins TRBV5-1 to TRBJ2-7, with D unresolved. Trimming removed 0 bases from V and 3 bases from J, with 7 bases in between. CDR3 size: 13 residues. From germline, CDR1 is SGHRS and CDR2 YFSETQ. This chain's CDR3 is CASSLAAGYEQYF. CDR3 DNA: TGCGCCAGCAGCTTGGCGGCAGGCTACGAGCAGTACTTC.

The chain recombines TRBV7-6 with TRBJ2-7, with 9 bases matching TRBD1. The ends lost 5 bases at V and 0 bases at J; junction bases unmatched: 2. The V gene's germline CDR1 is SGHVS and CDR2 FNYEAQ. The CDR3 is 14 amino acids. This chain's CDR3 is CASSLTGGSYEQYF. The CDR3 bases are TGTGCCAGCAGCCTGACAGGGGGCTCCTACGAGCAGTACTTC.

The chain links TRBV7-9 to TRBJ1-2, with 7 bases lining up with TRBD1. This CDR3 comprises 14 residues. Trimming at V came to 4 bases and at J to 4 bases, leaving 6 bases not matched to a gene. Germline V CDR1 and CDR2: SEHNR, FQNEAQ (reference sequence). CDR3 sequence: CASSSQGVGYGYTF. The CDR3, as DNA: TGTGCCAGCAGCTCGCAGGGGGTGGGCTATGGCTACACCTTC.

The rearrangement uses TRBV7-8 and TRBJ1-2; a weak D match, TRBD1 (6 bases). From germline, CDR1 is SGHVS and CDR2 FQNEAQ. The V end was cut by 5 bases, the J end by 0 bases, with 13 bases between. The CDR3 sequence is 15 residues long. The CDR3: CASSTYREANYGYTF. CDR3 in DNA: TGTGCCAGCAGCACCTACAGGGAAGCTAACTATGGCTACACCTTC.

This clone occurred once. The chain employs TRBV29-1 and TRBJ1-1, with D tentatively TRBD1 (5 bases). Trimming pared 5 bases from V and 1 base from J, leaving 14 bases between. CDR3 length: 14 amino acids. Germline assignment: CDR1 SQVTM and CDR2 ANQGSEA. CDR3 region: CSVLARQTNTEAFF. For the CDR3, the DNA is TGCAGCGTTCTTGCTCGACAGACGAACACTGAAGCTTTCTTT.

In this sample, this clone turned up once. J is TRBJ1-1 and V is TRBV5-6, with 10 bases identical to TRBD1. With V trimmed by 2 bases and J by 8 bases, 6 bases remained unmatched. Germline assignment: CDR1 SGHDT and CDR2 YYEEEE. The CDR3 loop spans 14 amino acids. The CDR3 coding sequence is TGTGCCAGCAGCTTCGGGACAGGGGCTCAGGAAGCTTTCTTT. This translates into CASSFGTGAQEAFF.

A word on this clone: Within the sample, other DNA sequences also encode this same CDR3. The V and J genes are TRBV7-6 and TRBJ1-1, with 8 bases fitting TRBD1. Germline assignment: CDR1 SGHVS and CDR2 FNYEAQ. CDR3 length: 14 residues. Trimming cost V 1 base and J 3 bases; bases outside gene matches: 1. The CDR3 loop reads CASSLGQGYTEAFF. CDR3 DNA sequence: TGTGCCAGCAGCTTAGGACAGGGGTACACTGAAGCTTTCTTT.

The CDR3 DNA reads as TGTGCCAGCATGAAGCTAGCGGGGGTTCTTCAAGAGACCCAGTACTTC. Protein product: CASMKLAGVLQETQYF. The gene calls are TRBV2 and TRBJ2-5; 10 nucleotides align to TRBD2. Trimming at V came to 7 bases and at J to 2 bases, leaving 10 bases not matched to a gene. This CDR3 contains 16 residues. CDR1 and CDR2 from the germline V gene are SNHLY and FYNNEI.

This clone was recorded only once. The chain employs TRBV30 and TRBJ2-1; maybe TRBD1 (6 bases). V was cut by 0 bases and J by 3 bases, with 9 bases left in between. In germline, CDR1 is GTSNPN, CDR2 SVGIG (reference sequence). The CDR3 is 14 residues long. In nucleotides, the CDR3 is TGTGCCTGGAGTGTAGGGGGTAGCTACAATGAGCAGTTCTTC. Its translation is CAWSVGGSYNEQFF.

V and J are TRBV19 and TRBJ1-5; D perhaps matches TRBD1 (5 bases). Trimming left V 6 bases short and J 1 base short, with 13 bases between. Germline V CDR1 and CDR2: LNHDA, SQIVND (reference sequence). The CDR3 totals 15 residues. For the CDR3, the DNA is TGTGCCAGTAGCCGGCAGGGAGGAAGCAATCAGCCCCAGCATTTT. Its protein is CASSRQGGSNQPQHF.

V gene TRBV20-1 combines with J gene TRBJ1-2, with TRBD1 matching over 8 bases. J gave up 4 bases and V 6 bases, and 1 base lay outside the gene matches. Germline-derived CDR1 and CDR2 are DFQATT and SNEGSKA (reference sequence). This CDR3 comprises 11 residues. The CDR3 spells CSADRGYGYTF. The DNA of the CDR3 is TGCAGTGCCGACAGGGGCTATGGCTACACCTTC.

The chain links TRBV24-1 to TRBJ1-5; maybe TRBD1 (6 bases). Germline CDR1 reads KGHDR; CDR2 reads SFDVKD. This CDR3 spans 13 amino acids. The V and J ends lost 4 bases and 4 bases respectively, with 7 bases between them. DNA of the CDR3: TGTGCCACCAGTGAGAGGGGGAATCAGCCCCAGCATTTT. This sequence encodes CATSERGNQPQHF.

The rearrangement uses TRBV4-1 and TRBJ1-4, with TRBD1 as a possible D gene (5 bases). This CDR3 contains 15 residues. V was shortened by 6 bases and J by 7 bases, with 18 bases between the two germline ends. Per germline, CDR1 MGHRA and CDR2 YSYEKL. The CDR3 DNA reads as TGCGCCAGCAGGGAAGGGTGGGCGGGGGGTGAAAAACTGTTTTTT. Its protein is CASREGWAGGEKLFF.

The gene calls are TRBV3-1 (or the pseudogene TRBV3-2) and TRBJ1-1; 7 nucleotides line up with TRBD1. The germline V gene encodes CDR1 LGHDT and CDR2 YNNKEL (reference sequence). There are 12 residues in the CDR3. The V gene end was trimmed by 2 bases and the J gene end by 10 bases; junction bases not matched to a gene: 4. The CDR3 DNA reads as TGTGCCAGCAGCCAAAACCGGGACAGAGCTTTCTTT. The encoded protein is CASSQNRDRAFF.

This chain connects TRBV11-2 to TRBJ2-1; D is possibly TRBD1 (5 bases). CDR1 and CDR2 (germline): SGHAT, FQNNGV. V lost 1 base, J lost 15 bases, and 10 bases lay in between. The CDR3 totals 11 residues. The CDR3 DNA is TGTGCCAGCAGCTTAGTCAGGGATCGGTTCTTC. This translates into CASSLVRDRFF.

The chain joins TRBV18 to TRBJ2-7; 7 bases align to TRBD2. Germline CDR1 is KGHSH and CDR2 is LQKENI. The CDR3 consists of 14 residues. V lost 4 bases, J lost 0 bases, and 3 bases stayed unmatched. The CDR3 region has the DNA TGTGCCAGCTCACTCACGGGGGGCTCCTACGAGCAGTACTTC. Its translation is CASSLTGGSYEQYF.

The chain couples TRBV19 to TRBJ2-2; 7 bases line up with TRBD1. There are 13 residues in the CDR3. V trimming: 2 bases; J trimming: 6 bases; junction bases outside the gene matches: 0. The germline V gene encodes CDR1 LNHDA and CDR2 SQIVND (reference sequence). The CDR3: CASSIRGPGELFF. The CDR3 DNA is TGTGCCAGTAGTATAAGGGGGCCCGGGGAGCTGTTTTTT.